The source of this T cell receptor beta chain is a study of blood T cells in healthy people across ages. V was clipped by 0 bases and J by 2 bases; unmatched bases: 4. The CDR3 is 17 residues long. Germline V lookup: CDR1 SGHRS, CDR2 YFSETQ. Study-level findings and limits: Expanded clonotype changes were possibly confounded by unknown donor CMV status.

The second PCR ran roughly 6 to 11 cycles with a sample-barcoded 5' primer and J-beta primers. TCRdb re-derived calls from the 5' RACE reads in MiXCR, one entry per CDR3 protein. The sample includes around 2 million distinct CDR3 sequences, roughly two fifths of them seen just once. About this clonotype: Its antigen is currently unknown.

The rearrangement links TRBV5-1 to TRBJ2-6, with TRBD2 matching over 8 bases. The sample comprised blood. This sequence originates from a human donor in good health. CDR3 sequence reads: CASSLVGGAAGANVLTF. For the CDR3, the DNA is TGCGCCAGCAGCTTGGTCGGGGGGGCAGCTGGGGCCAACGTCCTGACTTTC.